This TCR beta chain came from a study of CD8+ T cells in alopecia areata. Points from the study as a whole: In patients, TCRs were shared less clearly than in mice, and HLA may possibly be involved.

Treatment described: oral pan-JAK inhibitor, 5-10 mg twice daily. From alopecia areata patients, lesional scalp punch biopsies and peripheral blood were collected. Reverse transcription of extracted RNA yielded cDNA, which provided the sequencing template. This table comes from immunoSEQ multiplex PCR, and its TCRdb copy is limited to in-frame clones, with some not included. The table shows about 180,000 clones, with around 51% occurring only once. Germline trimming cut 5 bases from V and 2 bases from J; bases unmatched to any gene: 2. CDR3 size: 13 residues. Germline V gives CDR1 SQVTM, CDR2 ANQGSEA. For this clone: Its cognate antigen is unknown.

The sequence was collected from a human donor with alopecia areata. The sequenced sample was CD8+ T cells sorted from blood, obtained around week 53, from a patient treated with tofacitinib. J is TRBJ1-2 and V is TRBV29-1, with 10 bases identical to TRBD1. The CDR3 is CSVRQGANYGYTF. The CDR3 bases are TGCAGCGTTCGACAGGGGGCAAACTATGGCTACACCTTC.